The following is a T cell receptor (beta chain) sequence with its context. Antigen specificity is unknown. Patients were excluded because of uncontrolled infection, other autoimmune disease, pregnancy or lactation. Germline-derived CDR1 and CDR2 are SGHDT and YYEEEE. V lost 2 bases, J lost 5 bases, and 19 bases lay in between. This CDR3 comprises 17 residues. The data belong to a study of T cells in Graves' hyperthyroidism and ophthalmopathy. Study observations and caveats: Ophthalmopathy was separated from stable hyperthyroidism by a 13 V-J model.

TCR beta CDR3 region amplification was performed from RNA transcripts. A set of HTBI primers served as the primers for a first-round RT-PCR of the TCR CDR3. Via MiXCR, TCRdb re-called the multiplex PCR reads, giving one row per CDR3 protein. The data contain roughly 420,000 distinct CDR3 sequences, roughly 13% of them seen just once; the ten biggest clones take up roughly 4.8%. The chain joins TRBV5-6 to TRBJ2-2; tentatively, D is TRBD2 (6 bases). The sequence was collected from a woman aged 18-29 years with Graves' hyperthyroidism. The source material was blood. DNA for the CDR3: TGTGCCAGCAGCTTTCCGAGCGGCCTAGGGAGGACCGGGGAGCTGTTTTTT. Translated, it gives CASSFPSGLGRTGELFF.